A selection of T cell receptor beta chains follows, all from one sample in a study of control samples from healthy donors and cancer patients. Here immunoSEQ multiplex PCR was the method, and the copy in TCRdb shows in-frame clones only, minus some. The repertoire has about 94,000 clones, 86% of them found once; the top ten carry about 1.3%. The specimen sequenced was blood. These receptor sequences come from a woman aged 45-65 years in good health. CDR3s leave out the opening cysteine and the closing phenylalanine or tryptophan. Fields, in order: V gene, J gene, CDR3 protein.

TRBV6-1,TRBJ1-5,ASSEAPGGSNQPQH
TRBV19,TRBJ2-4,ASSRGTENIQY
TRBV4-3,TRBJ1-3,ASSPDRDSSGNTIY
TRBV7-3,TRBJ2-1,ASSPGTSGNNEQF
TRBV7-9,TRBJ1-1,ASSLGRPDGEAF
TRBV29-1,TRBJ1-2,SVVSRSGGYT
TRBV2,TRBJ2-3,ASRLGDYSDTQY
TRBV24-1,TRBJ2-3,ATSDPPGTGSADTQY
TRBV3-1/TRBV3-2,TRBJ1-6,ASSQDAGNSPLH
TRBV18,TRBJ1-6,ASSPLSSYNSPLH
TRBV18,TRBJ2-1,ASSPPLAGVHEQF
TRBV21-1,TRBJ2-2,ASTTRGLAGEGAGELF
TRBV19,TRBJ2-3,ASSRQLGVTDTQY
TRBV28,TRBJ2-7,ASRGQGNSYEQY
TRBV4-2,TRBJ1-6,ASSPDRAYNSPLH
TRBV10-2,TRBJ2-7,ASRGPSYEQY
TRBV3-1/TRBV3-2,TRBJ2-3,ASSQDPWGLAGADTQY
TRBV5-4,TRBJ1-1,ASSFGFLGFEAF
TRBV6-5,TRBJ1-3,ASKEDGSGNTIY
TRBV18,TRBJ2-3,ASSGRGGAFGTDTQY
TRBV5-5,TRBJ2-1,ASSLPGRFYNEQF
TRBV15,TRBJ2-3,ATSRVGTSGTDTQY
TRBV6-5,TRBJ1-2,ASSAGYGYT
TRBV9,TRBJ1-2,ASSVRSNYGYT
TRBV13,TRBJ2-1,ASSLGLASGTNEQF
TRBV4-1,TRBJ2-3,ASSQDGTSTDTQY
TRBV19,TRBJ2-5,ASNGAGYGEETQY
TRBV7-2,TRBJ2-7,ASSKTASYEQY
TRBV6-2/TRBV6-3,TRBJ2-1,ASSFDRGSYNEQF
TRBV12-3/TRBV12-4,TRBJ1-2,ASSFWQGAYT
TRBV6-2/TRBV6-3,TRBJ1-2,ASSSGNGLGYT
TRBV6-2/TRBV6-3,TRBJ1-1,ASSSTIWTANTEAF
TRBV4-3,TRBJ2-3,ASSQRTGQDTQY
TRBV5-4,TRBJ1-6,ASSSHTPTGAVTNSPLH
TRBV6-6,TRBJ2-7,ASSYDTLSSYEQY
TRBV4-3,TRBJ1-2,ASSQNSVANYGYT
TRBV28,TRBJ1-2,ASSLLAYGYT
TRBV6-2/TRBV6-3,TRBJ2-1,ASSYPLAGGPEQF
TRBV27,TRBJ1-4,ASTPLSVGSRNEKLF
TRBV11-3,TRBJ1-1,ASRGASPDTEAF
TRBV7-9,TRBJ2-7,ASRKSGTGNEQY
TRBV7-2,TRBJ2-2,ASSSGQGNTGELF
TRBV27,TRBJ1-2,ASSFRPFYGYT
TRBV15,TRBJ2-2,AASSGLAGAWAGELF
TRBV3-1/TRBV3-2,TRBJ1-3,ASSQGTQGLSSGNTIY
TRBV28,TRBJ1-1,ASSLYPPQGSMNTEAF
TRBV7-9,TRBJ2-5,ASSSTGGAGETQY
TRBV18,TRBJ1-2,ASSPGQGADGYT
TRBV11-3,TRBJ2-1,ASSLGGLAGEEQF
TRBV2,TRBJ2-5,ASSLGLAETNY
TRBV6-2/TRBV6-3,TRBJ1-1,ASSYPPQGASSEAF
TRBV29-1,TRBJ2-1,SVPTDRSYNEQF